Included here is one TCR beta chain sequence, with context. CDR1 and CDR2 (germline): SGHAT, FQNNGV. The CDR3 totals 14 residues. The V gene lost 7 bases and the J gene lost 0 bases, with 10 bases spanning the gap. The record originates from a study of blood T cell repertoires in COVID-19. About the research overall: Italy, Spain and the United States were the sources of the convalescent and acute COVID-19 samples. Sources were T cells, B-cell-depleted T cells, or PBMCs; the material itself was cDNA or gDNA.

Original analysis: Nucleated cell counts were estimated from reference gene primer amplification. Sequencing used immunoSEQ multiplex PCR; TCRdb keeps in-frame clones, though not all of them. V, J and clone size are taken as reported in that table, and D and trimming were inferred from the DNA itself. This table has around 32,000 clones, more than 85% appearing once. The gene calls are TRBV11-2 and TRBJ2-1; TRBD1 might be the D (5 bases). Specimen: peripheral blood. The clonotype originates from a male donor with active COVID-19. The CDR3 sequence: CASTDRSSYNEQFF. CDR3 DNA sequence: TGTGCCAGCACAGACAGAAGCTCCTACAATGAGCAGTTCTTC.